These 15 T cell receptor beta chains were sequenced from one sample in a study of cytomegalovirus exposure and HLA in healthy donors. PCR amplification relied on 60 Vbeta primers (plus 13 Jbeta primers). Sequencing used immunoSEQ multiplex PCR; TCRdb keeps in-frame clones, though not all of them. The table shows 150,000 to 200,000 clones, with around four fifths occurring only once. Sample: PBMCs. The receptors come from a young man in good health and CMV-seropositive.

J is TRBJ2-5 and V is TRBV4-1, with 7 bases identical to TRBD2. The J call may be in error: the DNA end matches TRBJ2-7 better. Germline loops: CDR1 MGHRA, CDR2 YSYEKL. This CDR3 spans 17 amino acids. CDR3 sequence (DNA): TGCGCCAGCAGCCAAGGTCTTAGTCCGGCGGGAGTCTACGAGCAGTACTTC. Translating gives CASSQGLSPAGVYEQYF.

The genes are TRBV27 and TRBJ1-5, with 11 bases fitting TRBD1. Looked up from germline, CDR1 is MNHEY and CDR2 is SMNVEV (reference sequence). The V segment lost 6 bases and the J segment 7 bases; nucleotides outside the gene matches: 2. There are 13 residues in the CDR3. CDR3 bases: TGTGCCAGCAGAGGGACAGGGGGACAGCCCCAGCATTTT. It encodes CASRGTGGQPQHF.

This clone appeared a single time. The chain has TRBV4-3 and TRBJ2-5; D unclear. The CDR3 covers 16 residues. The V end was cut by 0 bases, the J end by 3 bases, with 14 bases between. The germline V gene has CDR1 LGHNA and CDR2 YSLEER. The CDR3 sequence: CASSQDVTALKETQYF. The CDR3 DNA sequence: TGCGCCAGCAGCCAAGATGTCACGGCACTAAAAGAGACCCAGTACTTC.

This chain links TRBV10-2 with TRBJ2-7; 8 nucleotides agree with TRBD2. The J segment lost 7 bases and the V segment lost 7 bases, leaving 12 bases of the junction unmatched. Per germline, CDR1 WSHSY and CDR2 SAAADI. The CDR3 is 14 residues long. CDR3 sequence: CASTRGGPSWEQYF. The CDR3 nucleotides read TGCGCCAGCACCCGGGGGGGGCCTTCATGGGAGCAGTACTTC.

This clone was detected only a few times. V and J are TRBV7-8 and TRBJ2-5; 12 bases line up with TRBD2. From germline, CDR1 is SGHVS and CDR2 FQNEAQ. This CDR3 contains 19 residues. The junction had 13 bases not matched to a gene; V was cut back by 0 bases and J by 5 bases. The DNA for the CDR3 is TGTGCCAGCAGCTTAGCGCGGGCTAGCGGGAGGGCCCGGGAGGAGACCCAGTACTTC. This encodes CASSLARASGRAREETQYF.

This clone was found once. This chain uses TRBV11-2 with TRBJ1-2; D not certain. This CDR3 has 13 residues. CDR1 SGHAT and CDR2 FQNNGV come from the germline V gene. V was clipped by 1 base and J by 4 bases, with 7 bases between them. In DNA form, the CDR3 reads TGTGCCAGCAGCTTAGCTAACAGCTATGGCTACACCTTC. It specifies CASSLANSYGYTF.

The CDR3 region is CASSSDSQLVEQYF. The CDR3 bases are TGTGCCAGCAGCTCAGACAGCCAGCTCGTAGAGCAGTACTTC. V usage is TRBV7-8 and J usage is TRBJ2-7, with D possibly matching TRBD1 (5 bases). The CDR3 has 14 amino acids. V shed 4 bases and J shed 7 bases, with 17 bases lying between them. The germline CDR1 and CDR2 sequences are SGHVS and FQNEAQ.

The table lists this clone with a few counts. The chain employs TRBV19 and TRBJ1-1; D may be TRBD1 (5 bases). This CDR3 has 13 residues. The V end was cut by 7 bases, the J end by 9 bases, with 18 bases between. Germline lookup yields CDR1 LNHDA and CDR2 SQIVND (reference sequence). In DNA form, the CDR3 reads TGTGCCAGTAAGGATGGGGCAAATAAGAAAGCTTTCTTT. Its protein is CASKDGANKKAFF. The variable domain in full, completed from reference TRBV19 and TRBJ1-1, reads DGGITQSPKYLFRKEGQNVTLSCEQNLNHDAMYWYRQDPGQGLRLIYYSQIVNDFQKGDIAEGYSVSREKKESFPLTVTSAQKNPTAFYLCASKDGANKKAFFGQGTRLTVV.

This clone was seen only once. The chain carries TRBV7-9 and TRBJ2-5; the D is unclear. CDR1 SEHNR and CDR2 FQNEAQ come from the germline V gene (reference sequence). There are 13 residues in the CDR3. Trimming shortened V by 5 bases and J by 9 bases, and 16 bases separated the two germline ends. The DNA of the CDR3 is TGTGCCAGCAGCGGCCCTTTCCGCGCGGCCCAGTACTTC. Amino acids: CASSGPFRAAQYF.

V gene TRBV6-1 combines with J gene TRBJ1-5; D gene unclear. The length of the CDR3 is 13 residues. V lost 11 bases and J lost 3, with 14 bases in between. The germline V gene encodes CDR1 MNHNS and CDR2 SASEGT. The CDR3 sequence is CAHSVRLNQPQHF. The CDR3 DNA reads as TGTGCCCACTCCGTCCGCCTCAATCAGCCCCAGCATTTT.

The V and J genes are TRBV7-9 and TRBJ1-1; D is undetermined. Germline V gene data show CDR1 as SEHNR and CDR2 as FQNEAQ (reference sequence). This CDR3 contains 13 residues. Deletions cut 5 bases from V and 1 base from J, with 8 bases between. The CDR3 sequence: CASSPRGNTEAFF. CDR3 sequence (DNA): TGTGCCAGCAGCCCCCGGGGGAACACTGAAGCTTTCTTT.

The chain uses TRBV7-9 and TRBJ2-5, with TRBD2 matching 12 bases. Germline CDR1 is SEHNR and CDR2 is FQNEAQ (reference sequence). The V segment lost 3 bases and the J segment 5 bases; nucleotides outside the gene matches: 4. CDR3 length: 15 amino acids. The CDR3 DNA reads TGTGCCAGCAGCTTTCTAGCGGGAGGGGCGGAGACCCAGTACTTC. Protein product: CASSFLAGGAETQYF.

This chain joins TRBV10-3 and TRBJ2-7; unclear D gene. Germline V gene sequence: CDR1 ENHRY, CDR2 SYGVKD. The CDR3 covers 13 residues. V gave up 3 bases and J gave up 7 bases, with 13 bases separating them. The CDR3 is CAISESPSQEQYF. CDR3 nucleotides: TGTGCCATCAGTGAATCCCCCTCCCAGGAGCAGTACTTC.

The V gene is TRBV18, the J gene TRBJ2-7, with 7 bases lining up with TRBD1. Germline values: CDR1 KGHSH, CDR2 LQKENI. The CDR3 is made up of 15 amino acids. Unmatched junction bases numbered 7, after V lost 5 bases and J lost 0 bases. The CDR3 region has the DNA TGTGCCAGCTCAACTATTGCAGGGGGCTCCTACGAGCAGTACTTC. This sequence encodes CASSTIAGGSYEQYF. Filled out from reference TRBV18 and TRBJ2-7, the complete variable domain reads NAGVMQNPRHLVRRRGQEARLRCSPMKGHSHVYWYRQLPEEGLKFMVYLQKENIIDESGMPKERFSAEFPKEGPSILRIQQVVRGDSAAYFCASSTIAGGSYEQYFGPGTRLTVT.

V is TRBV11-2 and J is TRBJ2-5, with 10 bases aligning to TRBD1. The CDR3 is made up of 15 amino acids. Trimming cost V 3 bases and J 2 bases; bases outside gene matches: 3. Per the germline V gene, CDR1 is SGHAT and CDR2 is FQNNGV. The CDR3, as DNA: TGTGCCAGCAGCTTTGGGACAGGGGAACAAGAGACCCAGTACTTC. Translated: CASSFGTGEQETQYF. The full variable domain, its missing parts supplied by reference TRBV11-2 and TRBJ2-5, is EAGVAQSPRYKIIEKRQSVAFWCNPISGHATLYWYQQILGQGPKLLIQFQNNGVVDDSQLPKDRFSAERLKGVDSTLKIQPAKLEDSAVYLCASSFGTGEQETQYFGPGTRLLVL.